Listed here are 28 T cell receptor beta chains from one sample, sequenced in a study of identifying expanded T cells in peripheral blood. Data came from immunoSEQ multiplex PCR; TCRdb stores just in-frame clones and leaves some out. Here the sample spans about 85,000 clones, more than 75% being singletons. Input material: blood. The receptor set was obtained from a person aged 18-70 years in good health.

V and J are TRBV7-8 and TRBJ1-5; D not certain. Looked up from germline, CDR1 is SGHVS and CDR2 is FQNEAQ. The V end was cut by 2 bases, the J end by 6 bases, with 23 bases between. The CDR3 sequence is 18 residues long. The CDR3, as DNA: TGTGCCAGCAGCTTAAAGGTCGGGCGGACTCTAAGGAGTCAGCCCCAGCATTTT. It encodes CASSLKVGRTLRSQPQHF.

In DNA form, the CDR3 reads TGTGCCAGTAGTTTCCGGGACACGAGAGGCTATGGCTACACCTTC. It translates to CASSFRDTRGYGYTF. The rearrangement uses TRBV19 and TRBJ1-2, with a tentative D call TRBD1 (6 bases). Per the germline V gene, CDR1 is LNHDA and CDR2 is SQIVND (reference sequence). This CDR3 has 15 residues. V was cut by 5 bases and J by 4 bases, with 17 bases left in between.

J is TRBJ2-7 and V is TRBV6-5; D could derive from TRBD1 or TRBD2 (6 bases each). CDR1 is MNHEY and CDR2 is SVGAGI in the germline V gene. The CDR3 runs to 14 residues. With 7 bases removed from V and 4 bases from J, the gap between germline ends came to 17 bases. DNA of the CDR3: TGTGCCAGCAAGAACGGGGGCAGACAATACGAGCAGTACTTC. It is translated as CASKNGGRQYEQYF.

The chain joins TRBV7-7 to TRBJ2-6; D is unresolved. The V gene lost 5 bases and the J gene lost 5 bases, with 22 bases spanning the gap. The CDR3 covers 18 residues. Looked up from germline, CDR1 is SSHAT and CDR2 is FNYEAQ (reference sequence). The DNA of the CDR3 is TGTGCCAGCAGCCTCGTGTCAGTGCCACAAAGTCGGGCCAACGTCCTGACTTTC. Residues: CASSLVSVPQSRANVLTF. The variable domain in full, with the rest retrieved from reference TRBV7-7 and TRBJ2-6, is GAGVSQSPRYKVTKRGQDVTLRCDPISSHATLYWYQQALGQGPEFLTYFNYEAQPDKSGLPSDRFSAERPEGSISTLTIQRTEQRDSAMYRCASSLVSVPQSRANVLTFGAGSRLTVL.

V usage is TRBV7-9 and J usage is TRBJ2-7, with D uncertain. CDR3 length: 12 amino acids. Trimming shortened V by 2 bases and J by 5 bases, and 7 bases separated the two germline ends. From germline, CDR1 is SEHNR and CDR2 FQNEAQ (reference sequence). Here the CDR3 reads CASSLRIDEQYF. Here the CDR3 DNA reads TGTGCCAGCAGCTTACGGATTGACGAGCAGTACTTC.

The chain combines TRBV7-9 with TRBJ1-3; 9 positions match TRBD1. This CDR3 region has 15 residues. CDR1 and CDR2 from the germline V gene are SEHNR and FQNEAQ (reference sequence). V shed 6 bases and J 4 bases; nucleotides not matched to a gene: 7. The CDR3 here is CASRTTGGEGNTIYF. CDR3 DNA sequence: TGTGCCAGCAGGACTACAGGGGGCGAGGGAAACACCATATATTTT.

This sequence joins TRBV4-2 and TRBJ2-7, with 11 bases matching TRBD2. Germline CDR1 reads LGHNA; CDR2 reads YNFKEQ. The CDR3 is made up of 16 amino acids. The V segment lost 3 bases and the J segment 3 bases; nucleotides outside the gene matches: 7. This CDR3 reads CASSHGGTSGNYEQYF. CDR3 DNA: TGTGCCAGCAGCCACGGGGGGACTAGCGGTAACTACGAGCAGTACTTC.

The chain employs TRBV7-8 and TRBJ2-5; 9 nucleotides line up with TRBD1. The CDR3 is 15 residues long. Losses at the gene ends were 6 bases for V and 4 bases for J; bases not matched to a gene: 9. From germline, CDR1 is SGHVS and CDR2 FQNEAQ. The CDR3 loop is CASRPWTGAGETQYF. The CDR3 DNA follows: TGTGCCAGCAGACCATGGACAGGGGCGGGAGAGACCCAGTACTTC.

This clone was seen once. The gene calls are TRBV30 and TRBJ2-7, with TRBD2 as a possible D gene (7 bases). The germline V and J ends were trimmed by 5 bases and 8 bases, with 13 bases remaining between them. The CDR3 length is 11 residues. Germline-derived CDR1 and CDR2 are GTSNPN and SVGIG (reference sequence). CDR3 in DNA: TGTGCCTGGGGGGGGGCGGAGCAGCAGTACTTC. The encoded protein is CAWGGAEQQYF. Full variable domain (missing parts from reference TRBV30 and TRBJ2-7): SQTIHQWPATLVQPVGSPLSLECTVEGTSNPNLYWYRQAAGRGLQLLFYSVGIGQISSEVPQNLSASRPQDRQFILSSKKLLLSDSGFYLCAWGGAEQQYFGPGTRLTVT.

The rearrangement uses TRBV6-6 and TRBJ2-2, with 12 bases fitting TRBD2. Germline V CDR1 and CDR2: MNHNY, SVGAGI (reference sequence). CDR3 size: 15 residues. The trim removed 5 bases at V and 4 bases at J, leaving 2 bases unmatched. The CDR3 DNA is TGTGCCAGCAGTGTGACTAGCGGGGGCACCGGGGAGCTGTTTTTT. It translates to CASSVTSGGTGELFF.

V is TRBV28 and J is TRBJ2-7; TRBD2 is a possible D gene (5 bases). Per the germline V gene, CDR1 is MDHEN and CDR2 is SYDVKM. Trimming stripped 8 bases from V and 4 bases from J, with 12 bases between. The CDR3 has 12 amino acids. The CDR3 is CASGLRGYEQYF. The CDR3 coding sequence is TGTGCCAGCGGACTCCGAGGGTACGAGCAGTACTTC.

V and J are TRBV14 and TRBJ1-2, with no clear D. CDR1 SGHDN and CDR2 FVKESK come from the germline V gene. CDR3 length: 12 residues. The ends were cut back, 0 bases at V and 14 bases at J, with 13 bases in the middle. In DNA form, the CDR3 reads TGTGCCAGCAGCCAAGATGACGGGCTTCTTACCTTC. Protein sequence: CASSQDDGLLTF.

CDR3 nucleotide sequence: TGTGCCAGCAGCCGAGGCCTAGGCGAGCAGCCCCAGCATTTT. Translating it yields CASSRGLGEQPQHF. This sequence joins TRBV7-9 and TRBJ1-5; no clear D. This CDR3 has 14 amino acids. The germline V and J ends were trimmed by 5 bases and 7 bases, with 15 bases remaining between them. In germline, CDR1 is SEHNR, CDR2 FQNEAQ (reference sequence).

The CDR3 sequence: CASSLAGIAEEQYF. The CDR3 DNA reads TGTGCCAGCAGCCTGGCAGGGATAGCAGAAGAGCAGTACTTC. The rearrangement joins TRBV2 to TRBJ2-7; a possible D gene is TRBD1 (5 bases). V lost 6 bases to trimming and J lost 7 bases, with 19 bases between them. CDR1 is SNHLY, CDR2 FYNNEI, per germline. The CDR3 runs to 14 residues.

V and J are TRBV9 and TRBJ2-3, with D perhaps TRBD1 (5 bases). This CDR3 has 14 residues. Trimming cost V 5 bases and J 6 bases, with 16 bases left between them. Per the germline V gene, CDR1 is SGDLS and CDR2 is YYNGEE. The CDR3: CASSLTSGWDTQYF. The CDR3 DNA follows: TGTGCCAGCAGTCTTACCTCAGGGTGGGATACGCAGTATTTT. Using reference TRBV9 and TRBJ2-3 for the parts outside the CDR3, the full variable domain is DSGVTQTPKHLITATGQRVTLRCSPRSGDLSVYWYQQSLDQGLQFLIQYYNGEERAKGNILERFSAQQFPDLHSELNLSSLELGDSALYFCASSLTSGWDTQYFGPGTRLTVL.

In this sample, this clone turned up many times. CDR3 nucleotides: TGCGCCAGCAGCCAAGATGAGGGCGGGGGGGCCAACGAGCAGTACTTC. Amino acid sequence: CASSQDEGGGANEQYF. The V gene is TRBV4-3, the J gene TRBJ2-7, with 9 bases fitting TRBD2. Germline CDR1 LGHNA, CDR2 YSLEER. The CDR3 consists of 16 residues. With V trimmed by 0 bases and J by 5 bases, 8 bases remained unmatched.

The chain is built from TRBV11-2 and TRBJ2-3; D might be TRBD2 (5 bases). Germline assignment: CDR1 SGHAT and CDR2 FQNNGV. V dropped 3 bases and J dropped 0 bases, with 13 bases sitting between them. The CDR3 extends over 16 amino acids. DNA for the CDR3: TGTGCCAGCAGCTTTTGGTTGAGGGATAGCACAGATACGCAGTATTTT. Translation: CASSFWLRDSTDTQYF.

J is TRBJ1-6 and V is TRBV6-6, with 8 positions matching TRBD1. Germline V gene sequence: CDR1 MNHNY, CDR2 SVGAGI (reference sequence). This CDR3 is built from 16 residues. With 10 bases clipped from V and 1 base from J, the junction kept 9 bases outside the gene matches. DNA of the CDR3: TGTGCCACTTACAACCGGGACAGGTCCTATAATTCACCCCTCCACTTT. Translating it yields CATYNRDRSYNSPLHF.

This chain links TRBV11-3 with TRBJ2-1; 7 bases align to TRBD2. Trimming cost V 2 bases and J 8 bases; bases outside gene matches: 9. The CDR3 runs to 15 residues. Germline CDR1 SGHNT, CDR2 YENEEA. This chain's CDR3 is CASSLTGGRWDEQFF. CDR3 nucleotide sequence: TGTGCCAGCAGCTTAACGGGGGGAAGGTGGGATGAGCAGTTCTTC.

The CDR3: CASSYSSPNYGYTF. The CDR3 DNA reads TGTGCCAGCAGTTACAGTAGTCCTAACTATGGCTACACCTTC. The chain is built from TRBV6-5 and TRBJ1-2; D is ambiguous. The ends were cut back, 2 bases at V and 0 bases at J, with 7 bases in the middle. The V gene's germline CDR1 is MNHEY and CDR2 SVGAGI. The CDR3 totals 14 residues.

This chain's CDR3 is CASIGDVGAFF. The CDR3 coding sequence is TGTGCCAGCATTGGGGACGTTGGAGCTTTCTTT. J is TRBJ1-1 and V is TRBV6-5, with D maybe TRBD1 (5 bases). The CDR3 covers 11 residues. The V and J ends lost 7 bases and 10 bases respectively, with 13 bases between them. Germline-derived CDR1 and CDR2 are MNHEY and SVGAGI.

This chain connects TRBV2 to TRBJ2-7, with D tentatively TRBD1 (5 bases). The CDR3 loop spans 14 amino acids. Germline assignment: CDR1 SNHLY and CDR2 FYNNEI. Trimming shortened V by 4 bases and J by 0 bases, and 10 bases separated the two germline ends. The CDR3 reads CASSATASSYEQYF. The CDR3 bases are TGTGCCAGCAGTGCGACAGCGTCCTCCTACGAGCAGTACTTC.

The V gene is TRBV5-4, the J gene TRBJ2-5, with D possibly being TRBD1 or TRBD2 (5 bases each). V was shortened by 4 bases and J by 0 bases, with 10 bases between the two germline ends. There are 14 residues in the CDR3. The V gene's germline CDR1 is SGHNT and CDR2 YYREEE (reference sequence). CDR3 in DNA: TGTGCCAGCAGCGGGACGCTAGACCAAGAGACCCAGTACTTC. Its translation is CASSGTLDQETQYF.

This chain links TRBV4-1 with TRBJ1-2; TRBD1 might be the D (6 bases). With 2 bases removed from V and 8 bases from J, the gap between germline ends came to 18 bases. CDR3 length: 15 amino acids. Germline V CDR1 and CDR2: MGHRA, YSYEKL. DNA for the CDR3: TGCGCCAGCAGCCAATCAGGGGCCGGGTTTGGAGGCTACACCTTC. This gives the protein CASSQSGAGFGGYTF.

The chain has TRBV7-9 and TRBJ1-2; tentative D call: TRBD1 (5 bases). The CDR3 consists of 13 residues. Between the trimmed V and J ends, which lost 3 bases and 7 bases, there was a span of 12 bases. Germline assignment: CDR1 SEHNR and CDR2 FQNEAQ (reference sequence). This chain's CDR3 is CASSLRDLSGYTF. In DNA form, the CDR3 reads TGTGCCAGCAGCTTGAGGGACCTTAGTGGCTACACCTTC.

The chain uses TRBV12-5 and TRBJ2-3; D unresolved. The V end was cut by 0 bases, the J end by 11 bases, with 6 bases between. Germline V gene lookup returns CDR1 LGHNT and CDR2 FRNRAP. This CDR3 spans 11 amino acids. The CDR3 nucleotides read TGTGCTAGTGGTTTGGTAGGTGGGCAGTATTTT. Translation: CASGLVGGQYF. Filled out from reference TRBV12-5 and TRBJ2-3, the complete variable domain reads DARVTQTPRHKVTEMGQEVTMRCQPILGHNTVFWYRQTMMQGLELLAYFRNRAPLDDSGMPKDRFSAEMPDATLATLKIQPSEPRDSAVYFCASGLVGGQYFGPGTRLTVL.

The chain couples TRBV7-2 to TRBJ2-5; D possibly uses TRBD1 or TRBD2 (5 bases each). V lost 3 bases and J lost 5, with 13 bases in between. Germline V CDR1 and CDR2: SGHTA, FQGNSA. This CDR3 region has 14 residues. Written as DNA, the CDR3 is TGTGCCAGCAGCTTTGGGGGTGAGAAGGAGACCCAGTACTTC. As protein: CASSFGGEKETQYF.

The genes are TRBV4-3 and TRBJ2-3, with unresolved D. This CDR3 contains 15 residues. V dropped 1 base and J dropped 1 base, with 9 bases sitting between them. Germline CDR1 LGHNA, CDR2 YSLEER. The CDR3: CASSQGYWGTDTQYF. The CDR3, as DNA: TGCGCCAGCAGCCAAGGGTACTGGGGCACAGATACGCAGTATTTT.